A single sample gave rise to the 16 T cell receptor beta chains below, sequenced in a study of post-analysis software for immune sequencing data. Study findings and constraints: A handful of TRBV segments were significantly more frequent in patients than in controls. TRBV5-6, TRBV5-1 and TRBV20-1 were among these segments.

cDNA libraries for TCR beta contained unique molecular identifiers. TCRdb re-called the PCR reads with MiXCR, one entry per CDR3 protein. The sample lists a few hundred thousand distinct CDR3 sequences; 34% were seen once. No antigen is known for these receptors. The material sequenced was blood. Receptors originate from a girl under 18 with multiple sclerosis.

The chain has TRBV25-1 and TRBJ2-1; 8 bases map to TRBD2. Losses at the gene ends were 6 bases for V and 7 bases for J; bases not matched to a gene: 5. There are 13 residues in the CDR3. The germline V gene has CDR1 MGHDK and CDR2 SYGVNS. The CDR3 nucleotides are TGTGCCAGCAGAAACGGGGGGGCAAATGAGCAGTTCTTC. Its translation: CASRNGGANEQFF.

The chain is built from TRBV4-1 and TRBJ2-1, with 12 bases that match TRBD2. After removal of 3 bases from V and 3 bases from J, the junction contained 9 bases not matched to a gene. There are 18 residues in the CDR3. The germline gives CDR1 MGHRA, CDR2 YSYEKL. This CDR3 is CASSHSASGGVDYNEQFF. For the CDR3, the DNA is TGCGCCAGCAGCCACTCCGCTAGCGGGGGGGTTGACTACAATGAGCAGTTCTTC.

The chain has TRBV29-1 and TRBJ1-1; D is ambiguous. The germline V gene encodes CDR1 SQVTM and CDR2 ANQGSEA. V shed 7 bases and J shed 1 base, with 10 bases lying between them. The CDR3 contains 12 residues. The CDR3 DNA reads TGCAGCGCTACCCTCCCGAACACTGAAGCTTTCTTT. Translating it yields CSATLPNTEAFF.

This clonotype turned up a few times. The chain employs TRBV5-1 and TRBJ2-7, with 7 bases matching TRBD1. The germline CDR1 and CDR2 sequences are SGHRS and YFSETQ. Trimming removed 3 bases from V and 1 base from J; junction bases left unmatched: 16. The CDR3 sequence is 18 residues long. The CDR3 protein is CASSWQGQTLSESYEQYF. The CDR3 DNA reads TGCGCCAGCAGCTGGCAGGGACAGACCTTATCCGAGTCCTACGAGCAGTACTTC.

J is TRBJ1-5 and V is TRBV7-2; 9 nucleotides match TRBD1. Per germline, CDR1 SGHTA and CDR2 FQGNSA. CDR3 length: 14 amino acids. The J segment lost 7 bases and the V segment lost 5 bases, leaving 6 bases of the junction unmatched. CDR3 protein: CASSARQGGQPQHF. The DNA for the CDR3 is TGTGCCAGCAGCGCCAGACAGGGGGGCCAGCCCCAGCATTTT.

The CDR3, as DNA: TGCAGCGTTGTGGAACTAGCGGGGGGCTTCCGCTCCTACAATGAGCAGTTCTTC. Its protein is CSVVELAGGFRSYNEQFF. The chain links TRBV29-1 to TRBJ2-1; 12 nucleotides agree with TRBD2. J gave up 0 bases and V 4 bases, and 10 bases lay outside the gene matches. Per germline, CDR1 SQVTM and CDR2 ANQGSEA. The CDR3 length is 18 residues.

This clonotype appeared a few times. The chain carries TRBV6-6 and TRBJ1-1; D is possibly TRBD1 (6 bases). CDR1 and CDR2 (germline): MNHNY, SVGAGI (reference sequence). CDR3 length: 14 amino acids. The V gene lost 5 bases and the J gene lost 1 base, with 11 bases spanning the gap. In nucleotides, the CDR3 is TGTGCCAGCAGTCGGACAGATTCGAACACTGAAGCTTTCTTT. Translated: CASSRTDSNTEAFF.

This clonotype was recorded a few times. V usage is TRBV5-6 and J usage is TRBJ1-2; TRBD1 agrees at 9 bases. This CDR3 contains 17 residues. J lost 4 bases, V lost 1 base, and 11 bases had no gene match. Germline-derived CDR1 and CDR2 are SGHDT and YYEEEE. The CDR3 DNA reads TGTGCCAGCAGCTTGCGGTCCGGGACAGGGTTTCTCTATGGCTACACCTTC. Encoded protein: CASSLRSGTGFLYGYTF.

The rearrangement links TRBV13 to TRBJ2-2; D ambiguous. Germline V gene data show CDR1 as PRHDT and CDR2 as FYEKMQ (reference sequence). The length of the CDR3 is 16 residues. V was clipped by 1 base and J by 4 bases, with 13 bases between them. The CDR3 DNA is TGTGCCAGCAGCTTAGTCTCCAGCTGGGGCACCGGGGAGCTGTTTTTT. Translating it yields CASSLVSSWGTGELFF.

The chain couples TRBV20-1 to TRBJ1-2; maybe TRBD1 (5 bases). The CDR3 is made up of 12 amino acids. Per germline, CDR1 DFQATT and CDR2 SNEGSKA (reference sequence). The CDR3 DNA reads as TGCAGGGCCGGGTCGGGGGATTATGGCTACACCTTC. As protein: CRAGSGDYGYTF.

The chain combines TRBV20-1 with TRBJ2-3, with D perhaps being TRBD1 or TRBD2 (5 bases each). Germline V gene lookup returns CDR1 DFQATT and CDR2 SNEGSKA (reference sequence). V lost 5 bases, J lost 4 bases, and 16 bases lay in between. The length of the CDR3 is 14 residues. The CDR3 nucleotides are TGCAGTGCTGGGGGTATCATTACCCCAGATACGCAGTATTTT. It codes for CSAGGIITPDTQYF.

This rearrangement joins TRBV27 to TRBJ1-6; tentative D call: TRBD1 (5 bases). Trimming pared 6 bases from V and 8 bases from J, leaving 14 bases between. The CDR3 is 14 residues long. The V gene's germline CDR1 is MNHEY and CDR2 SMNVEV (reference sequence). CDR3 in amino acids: CASSPTWGDSPLHF. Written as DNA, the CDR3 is TGTGCCAGCAGCCCGACCTGGGGGGATTCACCCCTCCACTTT.

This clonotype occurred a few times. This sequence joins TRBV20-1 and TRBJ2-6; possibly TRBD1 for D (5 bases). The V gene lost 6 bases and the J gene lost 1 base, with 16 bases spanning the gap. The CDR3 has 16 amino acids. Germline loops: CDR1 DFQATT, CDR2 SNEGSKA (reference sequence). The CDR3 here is CSAPPRAGSGANVLTF. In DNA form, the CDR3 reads TGCAGTGCCCCCCCCCGGGCAGGGTCTGGGGCCAACGTCCTGACTTTC.

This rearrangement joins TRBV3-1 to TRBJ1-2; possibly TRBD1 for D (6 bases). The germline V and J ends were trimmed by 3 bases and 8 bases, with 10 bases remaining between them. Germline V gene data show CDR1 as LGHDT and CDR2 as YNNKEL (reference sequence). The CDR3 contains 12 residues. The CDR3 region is CASSHAGEGYTF. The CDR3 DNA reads TGTGCCAGCAGCCATGCAGGGGAGGGCTACACCTTC. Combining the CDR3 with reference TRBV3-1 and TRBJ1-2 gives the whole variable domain DTAVSQTPKYLVTQMGNDKSIKCEQNLGHDTMYWYKQDSKKFLKIMFSYNNKELIINETVPNRFSPKSPDKAHLNLHINSLELGDSAVYFCASSHAGEGYTFGSGTRLTVV.

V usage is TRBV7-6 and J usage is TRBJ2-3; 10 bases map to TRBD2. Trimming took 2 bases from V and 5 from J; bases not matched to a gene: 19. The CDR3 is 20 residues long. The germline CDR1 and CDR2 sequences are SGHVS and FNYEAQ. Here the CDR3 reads CASSLNPWVPASGGEDTQYF. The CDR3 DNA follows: TGTGCCAGCAGCTTAAACCCCTGGGTCCCGGCTAGCGGGGGTGAAGATACGCAGTATTTT.

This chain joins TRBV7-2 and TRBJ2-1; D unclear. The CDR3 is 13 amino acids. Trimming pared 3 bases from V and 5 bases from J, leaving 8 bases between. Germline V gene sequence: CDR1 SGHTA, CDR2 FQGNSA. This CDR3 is CASSLGYHNEQFF. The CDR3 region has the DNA TGTGCCAGCAGCTTGGGATACCACAATGAGCAGTTCTTC.